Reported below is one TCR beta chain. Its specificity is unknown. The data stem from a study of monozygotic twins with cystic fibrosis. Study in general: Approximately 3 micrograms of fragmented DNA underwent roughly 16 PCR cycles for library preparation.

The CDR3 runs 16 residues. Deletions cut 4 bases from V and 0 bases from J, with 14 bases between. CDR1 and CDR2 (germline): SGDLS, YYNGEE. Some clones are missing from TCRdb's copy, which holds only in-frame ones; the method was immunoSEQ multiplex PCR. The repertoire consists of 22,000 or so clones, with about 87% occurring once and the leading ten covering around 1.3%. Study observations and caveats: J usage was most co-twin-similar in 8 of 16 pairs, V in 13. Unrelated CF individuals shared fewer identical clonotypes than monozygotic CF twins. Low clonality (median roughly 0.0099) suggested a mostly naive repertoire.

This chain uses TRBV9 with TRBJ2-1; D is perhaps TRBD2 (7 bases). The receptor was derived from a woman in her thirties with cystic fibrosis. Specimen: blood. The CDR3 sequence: CASSSRGLNSYNEQFF. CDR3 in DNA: TGTGCCAGCAGCTCGCGGGGGCTTAACTCCTACAATGAGCAGTTCTTC.